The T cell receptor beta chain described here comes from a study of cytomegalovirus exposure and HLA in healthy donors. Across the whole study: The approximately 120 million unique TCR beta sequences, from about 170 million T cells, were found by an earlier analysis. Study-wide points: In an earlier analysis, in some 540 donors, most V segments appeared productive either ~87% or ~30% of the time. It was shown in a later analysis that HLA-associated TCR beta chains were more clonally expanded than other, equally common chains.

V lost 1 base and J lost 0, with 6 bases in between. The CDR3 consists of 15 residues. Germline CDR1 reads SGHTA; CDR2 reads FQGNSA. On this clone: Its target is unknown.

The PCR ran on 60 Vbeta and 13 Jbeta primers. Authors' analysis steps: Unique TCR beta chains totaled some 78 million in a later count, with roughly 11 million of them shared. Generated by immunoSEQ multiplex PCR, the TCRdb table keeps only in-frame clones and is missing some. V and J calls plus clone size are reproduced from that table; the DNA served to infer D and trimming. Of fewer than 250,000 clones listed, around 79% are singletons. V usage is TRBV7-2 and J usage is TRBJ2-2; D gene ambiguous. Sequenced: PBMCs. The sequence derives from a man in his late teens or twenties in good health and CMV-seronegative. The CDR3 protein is CASSLDATNTGELFF. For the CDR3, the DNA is TGTGCCAGCAGCTTAGATGCGACGAACACCGGGGAGCTGTTTTTT.